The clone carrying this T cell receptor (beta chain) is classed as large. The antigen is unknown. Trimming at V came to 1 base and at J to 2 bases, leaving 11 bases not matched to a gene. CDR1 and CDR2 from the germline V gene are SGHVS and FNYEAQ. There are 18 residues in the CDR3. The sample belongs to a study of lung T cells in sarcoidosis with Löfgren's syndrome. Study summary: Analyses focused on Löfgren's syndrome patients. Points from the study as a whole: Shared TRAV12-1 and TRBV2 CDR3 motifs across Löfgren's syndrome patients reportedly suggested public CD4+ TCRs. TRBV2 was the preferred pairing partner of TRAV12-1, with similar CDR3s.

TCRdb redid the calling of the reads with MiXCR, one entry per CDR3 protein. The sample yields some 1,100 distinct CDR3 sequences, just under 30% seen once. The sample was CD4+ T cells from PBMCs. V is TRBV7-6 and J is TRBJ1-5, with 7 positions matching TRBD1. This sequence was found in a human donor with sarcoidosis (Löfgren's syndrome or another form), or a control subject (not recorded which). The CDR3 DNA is TGTGCCAGCAGCTTAGGAGGGGGCAGACAGGGCGGCAATCAGCCCCAGCATTTT. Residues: CASSLGGGRQGGNQPQHF.